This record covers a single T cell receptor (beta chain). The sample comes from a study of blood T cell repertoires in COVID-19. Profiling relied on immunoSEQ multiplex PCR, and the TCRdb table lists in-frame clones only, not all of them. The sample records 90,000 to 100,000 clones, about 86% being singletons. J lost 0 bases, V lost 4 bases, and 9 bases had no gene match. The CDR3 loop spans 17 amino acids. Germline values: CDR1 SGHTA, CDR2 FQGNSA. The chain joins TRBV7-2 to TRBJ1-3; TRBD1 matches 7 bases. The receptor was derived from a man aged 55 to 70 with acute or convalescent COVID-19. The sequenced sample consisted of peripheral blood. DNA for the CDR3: TGTGCCAGCAGCTCCGAGCCGACAGGGAGCTCTGGAAACACCATATATTTT. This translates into CASSSEPTGSSGNTIYF.